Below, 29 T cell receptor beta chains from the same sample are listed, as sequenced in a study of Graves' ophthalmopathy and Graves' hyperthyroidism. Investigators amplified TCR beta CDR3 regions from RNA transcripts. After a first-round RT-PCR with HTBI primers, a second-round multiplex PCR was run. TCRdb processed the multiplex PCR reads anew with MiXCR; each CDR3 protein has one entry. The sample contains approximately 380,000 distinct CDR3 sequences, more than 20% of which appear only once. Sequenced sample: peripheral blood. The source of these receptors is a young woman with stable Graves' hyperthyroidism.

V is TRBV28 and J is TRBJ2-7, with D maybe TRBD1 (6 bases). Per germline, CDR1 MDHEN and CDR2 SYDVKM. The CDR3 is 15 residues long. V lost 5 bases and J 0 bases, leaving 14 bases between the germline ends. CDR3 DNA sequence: TGTGCCAGCAGTCTGCCACCGGACAGCTCCTACGAGCAGTACTTC. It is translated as CASSLPPDSSYEQYF. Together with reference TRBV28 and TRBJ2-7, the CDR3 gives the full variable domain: DVKVTQSSRYLVKRTGEKVFLECVQDMDHENMFWYRQDPGLGLRLIYFSYDVKMKEKGDIPEGYSVSREKKERFSLILESASTNQTSMYLCASSLPPDSSYEQYFGPGTRLTVT.

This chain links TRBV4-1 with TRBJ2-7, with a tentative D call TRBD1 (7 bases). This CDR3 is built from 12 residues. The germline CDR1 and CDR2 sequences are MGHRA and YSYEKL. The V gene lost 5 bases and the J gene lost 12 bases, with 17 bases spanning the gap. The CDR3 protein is CASSDRDFLRYF. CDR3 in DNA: TGCGCCAGCAGCGACAGGGACTTTCTCCGGTACTTC.

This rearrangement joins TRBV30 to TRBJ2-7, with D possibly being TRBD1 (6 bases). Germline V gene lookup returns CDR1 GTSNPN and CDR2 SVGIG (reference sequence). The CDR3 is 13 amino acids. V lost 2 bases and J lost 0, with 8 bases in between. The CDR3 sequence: CAWSTGSSYEQYF. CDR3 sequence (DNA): TGTGCCTGGAGTACAGGGAGCTCCTACGAGCAGTACTTC. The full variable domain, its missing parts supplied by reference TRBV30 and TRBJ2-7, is SQTIHQWPATLVQPVGSPLSLECTVEGTSNPNLYWYRQAAGRGLQLLFYSVGIGQISSEVPQNLSASRPQDRQFILSSKKLLLSDSGFYLCAWSTGSSYEQYFGPGTRLTVT.

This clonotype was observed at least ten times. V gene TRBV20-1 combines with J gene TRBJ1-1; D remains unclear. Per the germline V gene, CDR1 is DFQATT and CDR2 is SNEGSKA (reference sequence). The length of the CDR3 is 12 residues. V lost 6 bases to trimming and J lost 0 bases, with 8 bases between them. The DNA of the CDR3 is TGCAGTGCCCGACAAATGAACACTGAAGCTTTCTTT. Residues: CSARQMNTEAFF.

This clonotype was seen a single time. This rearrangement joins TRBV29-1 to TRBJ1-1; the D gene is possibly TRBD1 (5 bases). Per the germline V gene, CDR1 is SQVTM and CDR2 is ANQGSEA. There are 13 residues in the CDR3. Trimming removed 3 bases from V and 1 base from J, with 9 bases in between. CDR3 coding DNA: TGCAGCGTTGACCCTGGACAGAACACTGAAGCTTTCTTT. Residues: CSVDPGQNTEAFF. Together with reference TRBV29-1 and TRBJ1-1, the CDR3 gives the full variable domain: SAVISQKPSRDICQRGTSLTIQCQVDSQVTMMFWYRQQPGQSLTLIATANQGSEATYESGFVIDKFPISRPNLTFSTLTVSNMSPEDSSIYLCSVDPGQNTEAFFGQGTRLTVV.

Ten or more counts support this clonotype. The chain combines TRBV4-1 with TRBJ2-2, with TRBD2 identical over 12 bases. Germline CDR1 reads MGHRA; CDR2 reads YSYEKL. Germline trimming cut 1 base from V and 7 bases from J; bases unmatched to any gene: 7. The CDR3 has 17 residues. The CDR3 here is CASSQGLAGAPDGELFF. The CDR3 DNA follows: TGCGCCAGCAGCCAAGGACTAGCGGGAGCTCCGGACGGGGAGCTGTTTTTT.

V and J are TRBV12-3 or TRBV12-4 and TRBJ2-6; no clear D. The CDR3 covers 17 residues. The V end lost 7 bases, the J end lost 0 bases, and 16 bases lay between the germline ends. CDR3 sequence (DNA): TGTGCCAGCACCCTAGGGTCGTGGGGCTCTGGGGCCAACGTCCTGACTTTC. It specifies CASTLGSWGSGANVLTF.

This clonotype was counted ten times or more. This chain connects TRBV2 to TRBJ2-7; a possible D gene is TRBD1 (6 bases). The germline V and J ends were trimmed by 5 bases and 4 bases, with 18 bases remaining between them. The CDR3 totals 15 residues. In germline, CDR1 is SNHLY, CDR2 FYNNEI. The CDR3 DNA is TGTGCCAGCAGTCCTAAAACAGGGATGCGATACGAGCAGTACTTC. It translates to CASSPKTGMRYEQYF.

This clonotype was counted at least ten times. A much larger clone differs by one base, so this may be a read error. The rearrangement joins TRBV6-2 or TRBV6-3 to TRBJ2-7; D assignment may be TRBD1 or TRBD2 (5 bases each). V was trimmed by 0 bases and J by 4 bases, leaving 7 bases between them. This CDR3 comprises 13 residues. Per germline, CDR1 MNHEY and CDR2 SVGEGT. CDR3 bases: TGTGCCAGCAGTTACTCGGGGGTGTACGAGCAGTACTTC. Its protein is CASSYSGVYEQYF.

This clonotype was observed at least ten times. CDR3 sequence: CASSYVYGLNTEAFF. As DNA, the CDR3 is TGTGCCAGCAGTTACGTCTATGGCTTGAACACTGAAGCTTTCTTT. V is TRBV6-5 and J is TRBJ1-1; no clear D. V dropped 2 bases and J dropped 0 bases, with 10 bases sitting between them. Germline V gene lookup returns CDR1 MNHEY and CDR2 SVGAGI. The CDR3 is 15 residues long.

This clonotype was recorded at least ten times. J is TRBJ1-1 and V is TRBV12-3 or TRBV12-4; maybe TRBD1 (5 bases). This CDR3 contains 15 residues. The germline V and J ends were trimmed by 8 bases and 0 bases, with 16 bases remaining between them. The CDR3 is CASPPTGGVNTEAFF. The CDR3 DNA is TGTGCCAGCCCTCCGACGGGGGGGGTGAACACTGAAGCTTTCTTT.

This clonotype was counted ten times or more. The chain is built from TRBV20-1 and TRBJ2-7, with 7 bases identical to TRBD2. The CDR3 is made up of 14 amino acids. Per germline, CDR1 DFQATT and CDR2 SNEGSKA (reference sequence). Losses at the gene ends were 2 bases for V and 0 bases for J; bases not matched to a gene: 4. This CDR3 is CSARKGGSSYEQYF. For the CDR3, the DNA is TGCAGTGCTAGAAAGGGAGGGTCCTCCTACGAGCAGTACTTC.

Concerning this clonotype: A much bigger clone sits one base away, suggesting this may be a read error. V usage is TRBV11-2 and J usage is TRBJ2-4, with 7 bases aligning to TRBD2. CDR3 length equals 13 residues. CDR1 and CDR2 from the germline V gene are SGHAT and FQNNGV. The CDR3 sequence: CASSSTSLNMQYF. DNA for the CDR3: TGTGCCAGCAGCTCGACTAGCCTCAACATGCAGTACTTC.

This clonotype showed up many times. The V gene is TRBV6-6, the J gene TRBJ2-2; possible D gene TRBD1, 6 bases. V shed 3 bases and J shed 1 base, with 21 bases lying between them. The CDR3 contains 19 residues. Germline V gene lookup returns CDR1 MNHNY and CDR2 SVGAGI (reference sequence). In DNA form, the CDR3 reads TGTGCCAGCAGTTATTACCATCAGGATGGGGGCATGAACACCGGGGAGCTGTTTTTT. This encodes CASSYYHQDGGMNTGELFF.

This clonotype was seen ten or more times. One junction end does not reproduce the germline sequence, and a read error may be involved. This chain's CDR3 is CASSAKAKNIKYF. The CDR3 DNA follows: TGTGCCAGCAGTGCGAAAGCCAAAAACATTAAGTACTTC. The chain has TRBV6-1 and TRBJ2-4; D call uncertain. Looked up from germline, CDR1 is MNHNS and CDR2 is SASEGT. CDR3 length: 13 amino acids.

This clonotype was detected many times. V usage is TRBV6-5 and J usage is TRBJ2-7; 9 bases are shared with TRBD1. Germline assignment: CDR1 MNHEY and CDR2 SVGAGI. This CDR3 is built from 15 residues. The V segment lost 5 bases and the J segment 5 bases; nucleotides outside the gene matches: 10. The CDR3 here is CASSSRRTGVHEQYF. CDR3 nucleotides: TGTGCCAGCAGTAGCCGTAGGACAGGGGTTCACGAGCAGTACTTC.

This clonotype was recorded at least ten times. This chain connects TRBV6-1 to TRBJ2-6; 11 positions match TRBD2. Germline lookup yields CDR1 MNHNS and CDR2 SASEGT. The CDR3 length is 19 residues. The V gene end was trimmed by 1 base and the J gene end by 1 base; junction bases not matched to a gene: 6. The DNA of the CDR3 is TGTGCCAGCAGTGAAGTAGGGCTAGCGGGAGGATCTGGGGCCAACGTCCTGACTTTC. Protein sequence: CASSEVGLAGGSGANVLTF.

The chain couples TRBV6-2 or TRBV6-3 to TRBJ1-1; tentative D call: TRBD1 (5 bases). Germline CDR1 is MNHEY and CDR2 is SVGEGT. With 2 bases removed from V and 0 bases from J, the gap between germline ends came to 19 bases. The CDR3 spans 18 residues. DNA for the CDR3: TGTGCCAGCAGTTACCTGGGCTTGGACATTCAATTGAACACTGAAGCTTTCTTT. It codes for CASSYLGLDIQLNTEAFF.

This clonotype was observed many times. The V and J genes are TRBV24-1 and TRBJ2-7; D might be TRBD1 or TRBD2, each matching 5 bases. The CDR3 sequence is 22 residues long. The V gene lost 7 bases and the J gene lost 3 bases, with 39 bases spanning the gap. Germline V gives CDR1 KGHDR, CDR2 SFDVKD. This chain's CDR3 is CATRLEGLYGDRDHQAIYEQYF. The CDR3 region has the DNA TGTGCCACCAGATTAGAGGGGCTTTACGGTGACCGAGACCACCAGGCAATCTACGAGCAGTACTTC.

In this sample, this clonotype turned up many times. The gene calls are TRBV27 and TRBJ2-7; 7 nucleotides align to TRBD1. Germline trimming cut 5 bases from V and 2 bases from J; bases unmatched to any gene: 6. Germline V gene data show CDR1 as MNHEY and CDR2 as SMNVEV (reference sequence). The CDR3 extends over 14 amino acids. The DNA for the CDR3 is TGTGCCAGCAGTACCGACAGGGTGACCTACGAGCAGTACTTC. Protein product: CASSTDRVTYEQYF.

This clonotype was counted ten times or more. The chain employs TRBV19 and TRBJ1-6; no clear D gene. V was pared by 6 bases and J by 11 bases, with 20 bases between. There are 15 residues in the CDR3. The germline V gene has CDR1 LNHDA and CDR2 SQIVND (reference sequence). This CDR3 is CASRMTHSGSAPLHF. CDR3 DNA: TGTGCCAGTAGGATGACACACTCGGGCTCGGCACCCCTCCACTTT.

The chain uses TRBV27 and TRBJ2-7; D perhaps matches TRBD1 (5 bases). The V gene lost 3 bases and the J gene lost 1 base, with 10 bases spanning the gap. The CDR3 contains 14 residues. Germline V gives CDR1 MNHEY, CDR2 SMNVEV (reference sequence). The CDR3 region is CASSFNRQSYEQYF. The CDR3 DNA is TGTGCCAGCAGTTTTAATCGACAGTCCTACGAGCAGTACTTC.

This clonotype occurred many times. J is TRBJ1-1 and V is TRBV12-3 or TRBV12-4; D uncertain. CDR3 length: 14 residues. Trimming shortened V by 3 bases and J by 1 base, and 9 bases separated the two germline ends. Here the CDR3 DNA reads TGTGCCAGCAGTTTCACCTTGGGGAACACTGAAGCTTTCTTT. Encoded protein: CASSFTLGNTEAFF.

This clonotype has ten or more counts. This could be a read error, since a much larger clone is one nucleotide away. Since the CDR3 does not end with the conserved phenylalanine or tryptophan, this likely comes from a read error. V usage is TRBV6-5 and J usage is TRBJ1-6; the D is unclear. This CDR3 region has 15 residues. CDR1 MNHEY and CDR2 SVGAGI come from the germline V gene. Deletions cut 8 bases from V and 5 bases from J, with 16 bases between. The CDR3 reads CASGSSGGHNSPLHL. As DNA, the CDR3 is TGTGCCAGCGGTTCGTCGGGTGGGCATAATTCACCCCTCCACCTT.

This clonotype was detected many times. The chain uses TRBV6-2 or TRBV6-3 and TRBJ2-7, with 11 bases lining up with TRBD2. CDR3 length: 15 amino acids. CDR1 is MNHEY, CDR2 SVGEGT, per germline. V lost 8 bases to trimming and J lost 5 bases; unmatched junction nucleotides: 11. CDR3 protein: CASSLAGAVSNEQYF. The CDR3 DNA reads TGTGCCAGCTCACTAGCGGGAGCAGTATCGAACGAGCAGTACTTC.

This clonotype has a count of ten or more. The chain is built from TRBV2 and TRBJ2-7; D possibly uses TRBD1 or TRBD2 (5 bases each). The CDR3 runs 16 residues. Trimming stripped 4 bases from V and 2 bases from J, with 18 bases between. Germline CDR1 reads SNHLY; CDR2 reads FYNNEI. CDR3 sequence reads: CASSGGPRVGTYEQYF. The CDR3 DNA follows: TGTGCCAGCAGTGGGGGACCTAGGGTTGGCACCTACGAGCAGTACTTC.

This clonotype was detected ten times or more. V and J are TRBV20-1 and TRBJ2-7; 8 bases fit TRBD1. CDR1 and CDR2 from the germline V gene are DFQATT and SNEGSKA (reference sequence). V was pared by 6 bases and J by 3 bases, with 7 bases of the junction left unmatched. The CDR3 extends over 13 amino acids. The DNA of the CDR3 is TGCAGTGCCAGGGGGGACAGGCTCTACGAGCAGTACTTC. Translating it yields CSARGDRLYEQYF.

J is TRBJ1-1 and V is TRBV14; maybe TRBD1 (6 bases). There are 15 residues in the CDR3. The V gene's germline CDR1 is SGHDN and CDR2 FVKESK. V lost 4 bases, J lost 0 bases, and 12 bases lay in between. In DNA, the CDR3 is TGTGCCAGCAGCCTTAGAACAGGGATGAACACTGAAGCTTTCTTT. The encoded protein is CASSLRTGMNTEAFF.

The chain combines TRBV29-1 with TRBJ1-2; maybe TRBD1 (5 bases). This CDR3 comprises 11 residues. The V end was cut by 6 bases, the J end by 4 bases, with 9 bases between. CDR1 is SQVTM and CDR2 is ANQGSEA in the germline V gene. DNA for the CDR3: TGCAGCGTCCGGGACGCCTATGGCTACACCTTC. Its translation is CSVRDAYGYTF.